The table lists the clone carrying this TCR beta chain with many counts. Antigen: not known. These data come from a study of CD8 T cells in ankylosing spondylitis. TCRdb used MiXCR to reprocess the 5' RACE reads, holding one entry per CDR3 protein. In the table there are approximately 300,000 distinct CDR3 sequences, less than 25% of which are singletons. V gave up 7 bases and J gave up 7 bases; unmatched junction bases: 7. The CDR3 is made up of 13 amino acids. Study findings and constraints: In the blood and synovial fluid of reactive arthritis, some motif variants had been previously reported. Relatively scarce in peripheral blood, disease-linked clones were CD8+.

Sequencing was carried out using blood, either unsorted or a sorted T cell fraction (not recorded which). This receptor was taken from a female donor with ankylosing spondylitis or in good health (not recorded which). V gene TRBV12-3 or TRBV12-4 combines with J gene TRBJ2-1, with 7 nucleotides matching TRBD2. The CDR3, as DNA: TGTGCCAGCAACCGAAGGGAGGGGAATGAGCAGTTCTTC. Protein sequence: CASNRREGNEQFF.